The source of this T cell receptor beta chain is a study of shared clonotypes between healthy human individuals. Assay used: immunoSEQ multiplex PCR; TCRdb lists only in-frame clones, some missing. Altogether around 2.3 million clones are present, approximately 94% being singletons, with the ten largest covering roughly 0.13%. This CDR3 is 11 amino acids long. CDR1 is MNHNY and CDR2 is SVGAGI in the germline V gene (reference sequence). Trimming stripped 10 bases from V and 6 bases from J, with 10 bases between. This sequence joins TRBV6-6 and TRBJ2-1; no clear D gene. The sequencing sample was made of naive CD4+ T cells sorted from blood. Subset given: CD45RA+ positively selected. The sequence was obtained from a man in his late teens or twenties in good health. The CDR3 DNA follows: TGTGCCACCTCGGCAGTCAATGAGCAGTTCTTC. Residues: CATSAVNEQFF.